What follows are 20 T cell receptor beta chains derived from one specimen sequenced in a study of T cells in Graves' hyperthyroidism and ophthalmopathy. RNA transcripts served as the template for amplifying TCR beta CDR3 regions. Carried out on the TCR CDR3, a first-round RT-PCR used the HTBI primer set. TCRdb reanalysed the multiplex PCR reads using MiXCR and keeps one entry per CDR3 protein. The sample contains roughly 600,000 distinct CDR3 sequences, 13% to 15% of which appear only once. The sequencing sample was made of blood. The receptors were gathered from a woman between 45 and 65 years old with Graves' ophthalmopathy.

This clonotype was found many times. The CDR3 loop reads CASGFGGNQPQHF. The DNA for the CDR3 is TGTGCTAGTGGTTTCGGGGGCAATCAGCCCCAGCATTTT. The V gene is TRBV12-5, the J gene TRBJ1-5, with D uncertain. CDR1 and CDR2 (germline): LGHNT, FRNRAP. Deletions cut 3 bases from V and 2 bases from J, with 5 bases between. The CDR3 covers 13 residues.

This clonotype was seen at least ten times. The rearrangement joins TRBV24-1 to TRBJ2-5; weak D call: TRBD1 (6 bases). Trimming took 3 bases from V and 2 from J, leaving 18 bases between them. The length of the CDR3 is 17 residues. Germline V gene data show CDR1 as KGHDR and CDR2 as SFDVKD. DNA for the CDR3: TGTGCCACCAGTGATACCACCGGACAGAGGAATCAAGAGACCCAGTACTTC. It yields the protein CATSDTTGQRNQETQYF.

The chain joins TRBV28 to TRBJ2-7, with 14 bases lining up with TRBD2. V lost 3 bases to trimming and J lost 5 bases; unmatched junction nucleotides: 6. The CDR3 extends over 16 amino acids. CDR1 and CDR2 from the germline V gene are MDHEN and SYDVKM. The CDR3 DNA reads TGTGCCAGCAGTTTGGGACTAGCGGGAGCCGGCCACGAGCAGTACTTC. Translated: CASSLGLAGAGHEQYF.

The chain's CDR3 is CASSKTGFTGELFF. The CDR3 region has the DNA TGTGCCAGTAGTAAGACAGGGTTCACCGGGGAGCTGTTTTTT. V usage is TRBV19 and J usage is TRBJ2-2; 7 bases agree with TRBD1. V dropped 4 bases and J dropped 4; count of bases not matched to a gene: 3. CDR1 is LNHDA and CDR2 is SQIVND in the germline V gene (reference sequence). The CDR3 extends over 14 amino acids.

This clonotype was detected many times. The chain joins TRBV18 to TRBJ1-5; the match to TRBD1 covers 7 bases. The germline CDR1 and CDR2 sequences are KGHSH and LQKENI. After removal of 6 bases from V and 7 bases from J, the junction contained 6 bases not matched to a gene. This CDR3 comprises 13 residues. The CDR3 DNA is TGTGCCAGCTCGCAGGGGGTTTTACAGCCCCAGCATTTT. Translated: CASSQGVLQPQHF.

This clonotype was found many times. V and J are TRBV5-1 and TRBJ2-7; 7 nucleotides align to TRBD1. The junction had 5 bases not matched to a gene; V was cut back by 4 bases and J by 1 base. The CDR3 runs 14 residues. Germline CDR1 is SGHRS and CDR2 is YFSETQ. The CDR3 region is CASSRDSWSYEQYF. The CDR3 DNA reads as TGCGCCAGCAGCAGGGACAGTTGGTCCTACGAGCAGTACTTC. Full variable domain (rest looked up from reference TRBV5-1 and TRBJ2-7): KAGVTQTPRYLIKTRGQQVTLSCSPISGHRSVSWYQQTPGQGLQFLFEYFSETQRNKGNFPGRFSGRQFSNSRSEMNVSTLELGDSALYLCASSRDSWSYEQYFGPGTRLTVT.

The sample holds many counts of this clonotype. CDR3 coding DNA: TGTGCCAGCTGGGGGACTAGCGAGAACACCGGGGAGCTGTTTTTT. Translated, it gives CASWGTSENTGELFF. The V and J genes are TRBV2 and TRBJ2-2; 10 bases are a match to TRBD2. This CDR3 spans 15 amino acids. Germline assignment: CDR1 SNHLY and CDR2 FYNNEI. V shed 8 bases, J shed 1 base, and the junction held 4 bases outside the gene matches.

The chain joins TRBV7-3 to TRBJ1-6; D remains unclear. The CDR3 consists of 14 residues. Germline-derived CDR1 and CDR2 are SGHTA and FQGTGA. V was pared by 5 bases and J by 4 bases, with 9 bases between. CDR3 residues: CASSAGSYNSPLHF. The CDR3 DNA follows: TGTGCCAGCAGCGCCGGGAGTTATAATTCACCCCTCCACTTT.

This chain links TRBV11-2 with TRBJ2-1; D unresolved. This CDR3 spans 12 amino acids. V shed 3 bases and J shed 9 bases, with 9 bases lying between them. The germline CDR1 and CDR2 sequences are SGHAT and FQNNGV. For the CDR3, the DNA is TGTGCCAGCAGCTTTCGTCTTGGTGAGCAGTTCTTC. This codes for CASSFRLGEQFF.

This clonotype occurred many times. The chain joins TRBV18 to TRBJ1-2; D unclear. The CDR3 runs to 13 residues. Germline V gene sequence: CDR1 KGHSH, CDR2 LQKENI. The V gene lost 2 bases and the J gene lost 6 bases, with 10 bases spanning the gap. The CDR3 coding sequence is TGTGCCAGCTCACCAAACAGCCTCGATGGCTACACCTTC. Its translation is CASSPNSLDGYTF.

The sample holds many counts of this clonotype. The chain employs TRBV20-1 and TRBJ2-7; 11 bases are shared with TRBD2. This CDR3 has 16 residues. Germline assignment: CDR1 DFQATT and CDR2 SNEGSKA (reference sequence). The V and J ends lost 3 bases and 2 bases, in that order; junction bases with no gene match: 9. The CDR3: CSASRRRLAGTYEQYF. In DNA form, the CDR3 reads TGCAGTGCTAGTCGCCGGAGACTAGCGGGAACCTACGAGCAGTACTTC.

This clonotype has ten or more counts. This sequence joins TRBV6-1 and TRBJ1-5, with D possibly TRBD1 on 5 matching bases. CDR3 length: 15 amino acids. Per germline, CDR1 MNHNS and CDR2 SASEGT. V lost 8 bases and J lost 6, with 20 bases in between. The CDR3 reads CASGGTGSRGQPQHF. CDR3 coding DNA: TGTGCCAGCGGGGGTACCGGGAGCCGGGGTCAGCCCCAGCATTTT.

In DNA form, the CDR3 reads TGTGCCAGCAGCTTAATCGTGACCGGCAACAGTAACTATGGCTACACCTTC. Amino acid sequence: CASSLIVTGNSNYGYTF. The chain employs TRBV7-8 and TRBJ1-2; D not certain. Trimming stripped 2 bases from V and 1 base from J, with 17 bases between. This CDR3 is built from 17 residues. Germline lookup yields CDR1 SGHVS and CDR2 FQNEAQ.

V usage is TRBV27 and J usage is TRBJ2-7, with 7 nucleotides matching TRBD1. Germline CDR1 is MNHEY and CDR2 is SMNVEV (reference sequence). Unmatched junction bases numbered 3, after V lost 2 bases and J lost 5 bases. The CDR3 is made up of 13 amino acids. The chain's CDR3 is CASSLNTGDEQYF. CDR3 bases: TGTGCCAGCAGTTTAAATACAGGGGACGAGCAGTACTTC.

There are many counts of this clonotype. The V gene is TRBV6-2 or TRBV6-3, the J gene TRBJ1-5; 9 bases fit TRBD1. Trimming took 5 bases from V and 11 from J; bases not matched to a gene: 7. The CDR3 is made up of 13 amino acids. Germline V gives CDR1 MNHEY, CDR2 SVGEGT. The CDR3 nucleotides are TGTGCCAGCAGTCCAGGGACAGGGCCTGCCCAGCATTTT. Translating it yields CASSPGTGPAQHF.

There are many counts of this clonotype. The chain recombines TRBV28 with TRBJ2-5, with 9 bases aligning to TRBD2. This CDR3 is built from 15 residues. CDR1 is MDHEN and CDR2 is SYDVKM in the germline V gene. Trimming took 0 bases from V and 4 from J; bases not matched to a gene: 3. The CDR3: CASSLWRAGGETQYF. In DNA, the CDR3 is TGTGCCAGCAGTTTATGGCGAGCGGGAGGAGAGACCCAGTACTTC.

J is TRBJ2-2 and V is TRBV29-1; 7 positions agree with TRBD2. This CDR3 has 14 residues. CDR1 SQVTM and CDR2 ANQGSEA come from the germline V gene. With V trimmed by 7 bases and J by 1 base, 6 bases remained unmatched. CDR3 residues: CSGSGRKNTGELFF. The CDR3, as DNA: TGCAGCGGATCCGGGAGGAAGAACACCGGGGAGCTGTTTTTT.

This clonotype was found a few times. The chain couples TRBV10-2 to TRBJ2-7, with 11 bases fitting TRBD2. With V trimmed by 2 bases and J by 3 bases, 6 bases remained unmatched. CDR1 and CDR2 (germline): WSHSY, SAAADI. The CDR3 is made up of 16 amino acids. CDR3 loop: CASSEPGTSGYYEQYF. The DNA for the CDR3 is TGCGCCAGCAGTGAGCCGGGGACTAGCGGTTACTACGAGCAGTACTTC.

The rearrangement uses TRBV19 and TRBJ2-3, with TRBD1 identical over 7 bases. From germline, CDR1 is LNHDA and CDR2 SQIVND (reference sequence). J was trimmed by 5 bases and V by 6 bases; bases with no gene match: 17. The CDR3 length is 17 residues. The CDR3 here is CASSSVGKGAMVDTQYF. The CDR3 DNA reads TGTGCCAGTAGCAGTGTTGGTAAGGGGGCGATGGTAGATACGCAGTATTTT.

This chain uses TRBV20-1 with TRBJ2-3; TRBD2 aligns across 10 bases. V was clipped by 3 bases and J by 5 bases; unmatched bases: 8. CDR1 is DFQATT, CDR2 SNEGSKA, per germline (reference sequence). CDR3 length: 15 amino acids. CDR3 loop: CSAREPSGRGDTQYF. CDR3 DNA: TGCAGTGCTAGGGAACCTAGCGGGAGAGGAGATACGCAGTATTTT.